Shown below are 13 T cell receptor beta chains from a single sample sequenced in a study of siplizumab effects on memory and regulatory T cells. This table comes from immunoSEQ multiplex PCR, and its TCRdb copy is limited to in-frame clones, with some not included. The sample has about 100,000 clones, about 94% seen once. Material for sequencing was non-Treg CD4+ T cells sorted from blood. These receptors came from a human donor in good health.

The genes are TRBV15 and TRBJ2-1, with D maybe TRBD2 (5 bases). Trimming removed 0 bases from V and 9 bases from J, with 21 bases in between. This CDR3 is 17 amino acids long. CDR1 is LNHNV, CDR2 YYDKDF, per germline (reference sequence). The DNA of the CDR3 is TGTGCCACCAGCAGAGATCTTGCGTCAGCTGGGAGCGGTGAGCAGTTCTTC. Translating it yields CATSRDLASAGSGEQFF.

This chain joins TRBV28 and TRBJ1-5; D possibly corresponds to TRBD1 (6 bases). From germline, CDR1 is MDHEN and CDR2 SYDVKM. The ends were cut back, 4 bases at V and 2 bases at J, with 15 bases in the middle. The CDR3 runs to 16 residues. Here the CDR3 reads CASSSRGLLGNQPQHF. CDR3 sequence (DNA): TGTGCCAGCAGTTCCCGGGGGCTCCTAGGCAATCAGCCCCAGCATTTT.

The CDR3 coding sequence is TGTGCCAGCAGGTCTGGTGAGAGGACTGGCTACACCTTC. This codes for CASRSGERTGYTF. This rearrangement joins TRBV6-1 to TRBJ1-2; D gene uncertain. In germline, CDR1 is MNHNS, CDR2 SASEGT. Between the trimmed V and J ends, which lost 6 bases and 7 bases, there was a span of 15 bases. The CDR3 extends over 13 amino acids.

The genes are TRBV6-4 and TRBJ2-3, with D tentatively TRBD2 (5 bases). Germline CDR1 is MRHNA and CDR2 is SNTAGT. Trimming shortened V by 3 bases and J by 1 base, and 11 bases separated the two germline ends. This CDR3 has 15 amino acids. The CDR3 region is CASSEIGGRTDTQYF. CDR3 bases: TGTGCCAGCAGTGAAATAGGAGGTCGCACAGATACGCAGTATTTT.

The rearrangement links TRBV19 to TRBJ2-1, with D possibly TRBD2 on 6 matching bases. Deletions cut 2 bases from V and 3 bases from J, with 11 bases between. The CDR3 is 15 residues long. Looked up from germline, CDR1 is LNHDA and CDR2 is SQIVND (reference sequence). As DNA, the CDR3 is TGTGCCAGTAGTATAAAGGCGGGGATCTACAATGAGCAGTTCTTC. This codes for CASSIKAGIYNEQFF.

The chain links TRBV7-2 to TRBJ2-5; 8 positions match TRBD1. CDR3 length: 14 residues. Germline V gives CDR1 SGHTA, CDR2 FQGNSA. With V trimmed by 5 bases and J by 3 bases, 5 bases remained unmatched. CDR3 sequence: CASSNHRGKETQYF. In nucleotides, the CDR3 is TGTGCCAGCAGCAATCACAGGGGGAAAGAGACCCAGTACTTC.

The V and J genes are TRBV28 and TRBJ2-7; 7 bases agree with TRBD2. J gave up 0 bases and V 10 bases, and 12 bases lay outside the gene matches. The CDR3 sequence is 15 residues long. In germline, CDR1 is MDHEN, CDR2 SYDVKM. CDR3 loop: CATTVSPGGSYEQYF. CDR3 coding DNA: TGTGCCACCACAGTTTCTCCGGGGGGCTCCTACGAGCAGTACTTC.

The chain joins TRBV18 to TRBJ1-2; 7 positions agree with TRBD1. In germline, CDR1 is KGHSH, CDR2 LQKENI. V lost 2 bases, J lost 3 bases, and 9 bases stayed unmatched. CDR3 length: 16 residues. CDR3 residues: CASSPATAGGDYGYTF. Here the CDR3 DNA reads TGTGCCAGCTCACCAGCTACCGCAGGGGGAGACTATGGCTACACCTTC.

This chain connects TRBV6-1 to TRBJ1-4; TRBD1 is a possible D gene (6 bases). This CDR3 region has 13 residues. Germline V gene data show CDR1 as MNHNS and CDR2 as SASEGT. The CDR3 bases are TGTGCTCTGTCAGGGGTAACTAATGAAAAACTGTTTTTT. Translated, it gives CALSGVTNEKLFF.

The chain employs TRBV4-1 and TRBJ2-7, with D possibly being TRBD2 (6 bases). Germline V gene sequence: CDR1 MGHRA, CDR2 YSYEKL. This CDR3 has 15 amino acids. With 5 bases removed from V and 3 bases from J, the gap between germline ends came to 17 bases. DNA of the CDR3: TGCGCCAGCAGCGATTGGGGCGGGGTCCTCTACGAGCAGTACTTC. Translating gives CASSDWGGVLYEQYF.

The chain joins TRBV28 to TRBJ1-1; weak D call: TRBD1 (6 bases). Per germline, CDR1 MDHEN and CDR2 SYDVKM. The CDR3 covers 12 residues. The germline V and J ends were trimmed by 5 bases and 12 bases, with 16 bases remaining between them. CDR3 bases: TGTGCCAGCAGTCTCCAAGGCAGGGGAACTTTCTTT. Amino acid sequence: CASSLQGRGTFF.

The genes are TRBV18 and TRBJ1-3; D is undetermined. CDR3 length equals 17 residues. Germline V gives CDR1 KGHSH, CDR2 LQKENI. V was shortened by 0 bases and J by 4 bases, with 16 bases between the two germline ends. The CDR3 DNA sequence: TGTGCCAGCTCACCACCCCGCGGGGTCACCGGAGGAAACACCATATATTTT. It codes for CASSPPRGVTGGNTIYF.

The rearrangement joins TRBV27 to TRBJ2-7; D possibly corresponds to TRBD2 (6 bases). V dropped 5 bases and J dropped 0 bases, with 17 bases sitting between them. The germline gives CDR1 MNHEY, CDR2 SMNVEV (reference sequence). CDR3 length equals 16 residues. Written as DNA, the CDR3 is TGTGCCAGCAGTCGCTCTAGCGCCTCTAGCTCCTACGAGCAGTACTTC. Its protein is CASSRSSASSSYEQYF.